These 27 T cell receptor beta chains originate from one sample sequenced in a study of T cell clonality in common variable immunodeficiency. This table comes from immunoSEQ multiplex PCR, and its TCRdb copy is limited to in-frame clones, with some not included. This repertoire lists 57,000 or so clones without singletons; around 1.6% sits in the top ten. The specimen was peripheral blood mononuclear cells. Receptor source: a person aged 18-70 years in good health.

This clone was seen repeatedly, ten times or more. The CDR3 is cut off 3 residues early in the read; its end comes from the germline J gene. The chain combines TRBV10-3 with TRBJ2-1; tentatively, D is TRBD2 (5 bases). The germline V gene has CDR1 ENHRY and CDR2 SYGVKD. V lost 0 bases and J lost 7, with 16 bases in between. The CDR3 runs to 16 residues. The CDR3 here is CAISESKLGLGNEQFF. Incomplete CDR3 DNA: TGTGCCATCAGTGAGTCGAAATTAGGACTGGGAAATGAG.

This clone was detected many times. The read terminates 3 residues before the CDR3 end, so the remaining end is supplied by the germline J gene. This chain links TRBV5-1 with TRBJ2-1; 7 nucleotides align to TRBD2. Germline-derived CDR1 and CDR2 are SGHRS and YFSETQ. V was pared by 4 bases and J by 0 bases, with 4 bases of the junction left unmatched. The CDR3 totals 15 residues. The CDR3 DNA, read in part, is TGCGCCAGCAGCCTCGGGACTACCTCCTACAATGAG. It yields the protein CASSLGTTSYNE. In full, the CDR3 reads CASSLGTTSYNEQFF.

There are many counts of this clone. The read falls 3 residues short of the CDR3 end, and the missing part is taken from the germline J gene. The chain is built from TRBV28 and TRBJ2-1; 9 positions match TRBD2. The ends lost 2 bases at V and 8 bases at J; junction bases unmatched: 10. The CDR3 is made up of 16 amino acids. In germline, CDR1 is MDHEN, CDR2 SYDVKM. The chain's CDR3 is CASSLPGLASSHEQFF. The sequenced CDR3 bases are TGTGCCAGCAGTTTACCCGGACTAGCGTCTAGCCATGAG.

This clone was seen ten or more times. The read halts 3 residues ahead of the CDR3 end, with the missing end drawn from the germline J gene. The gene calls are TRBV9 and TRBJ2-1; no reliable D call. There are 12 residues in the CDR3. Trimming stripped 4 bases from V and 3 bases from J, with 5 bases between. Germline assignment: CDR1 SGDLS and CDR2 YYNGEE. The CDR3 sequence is CASSTNYNEQFF. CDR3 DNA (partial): TGTGCCAGCAGCACAAACTACAATGAG.

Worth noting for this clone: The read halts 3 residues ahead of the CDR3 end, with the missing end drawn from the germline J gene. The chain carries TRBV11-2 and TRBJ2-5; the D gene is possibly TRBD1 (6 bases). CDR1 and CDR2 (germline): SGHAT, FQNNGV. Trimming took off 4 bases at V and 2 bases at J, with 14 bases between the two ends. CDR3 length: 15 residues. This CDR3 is CASSSTGQRQETQYF. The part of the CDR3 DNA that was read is TGTGCCAGCAGCTCAACTGGACAGCGACAAGAGACC.

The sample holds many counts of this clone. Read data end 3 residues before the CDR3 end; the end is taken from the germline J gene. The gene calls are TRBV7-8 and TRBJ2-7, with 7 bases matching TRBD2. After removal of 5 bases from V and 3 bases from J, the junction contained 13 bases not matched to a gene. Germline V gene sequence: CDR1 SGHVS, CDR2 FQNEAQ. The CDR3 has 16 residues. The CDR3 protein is CASSPPRASGNYEQYF. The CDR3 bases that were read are TGTGCCAGCAGCCCCCCGAGGGCTAGCGGTAACTACGAG.

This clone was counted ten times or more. CDR3: CASSLTAGLGETQYF. The CDR3 bases that were read are TGTGCCAGCAGCTTAACGGCGGGGCTGGGGGAGACC. The rearrangement uses TRBV7-3 and TRBJ2-5, with D possibly being TRBD2 (6 bases). Coverage ceases 3 residues before the CDR3 finishes, and the germline J gene fills in the end. The CDR3 consists of 15 residues. Trimming took off 0 bases at V and 5 bases at J, with 13 bases between the two ends. The germline gives CDR1 SGHTA, CDR2 FQGTGA.

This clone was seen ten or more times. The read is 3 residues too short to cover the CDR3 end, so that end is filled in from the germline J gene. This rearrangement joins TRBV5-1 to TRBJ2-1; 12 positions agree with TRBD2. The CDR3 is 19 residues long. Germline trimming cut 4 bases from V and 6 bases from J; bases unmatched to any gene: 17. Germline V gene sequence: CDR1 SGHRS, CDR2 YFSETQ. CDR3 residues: CASSPVGVLAGGHGNEQFF. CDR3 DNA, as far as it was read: TGCGCCAGCAGCCCAGTCGGTGTACTAGCGGGAGGTCATGGCAATGAG.

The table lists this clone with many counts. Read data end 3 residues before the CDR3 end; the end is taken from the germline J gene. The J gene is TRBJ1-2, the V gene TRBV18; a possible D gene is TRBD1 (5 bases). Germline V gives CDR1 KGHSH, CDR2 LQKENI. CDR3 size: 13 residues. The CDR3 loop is CASSPSGGEGYTF. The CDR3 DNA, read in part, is TGTGCCAGCTCACCATCCGGGGGAGAAGGC. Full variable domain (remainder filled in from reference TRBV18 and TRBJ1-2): NAGVMQNPRHLVRRRGQEARLRCSPMKGHSHVYWYRQLPEEGLKFMVYLQKENIIDESGMPKERFSAEFPKEGPSILRIQQVVRGDSAAYFCASSPSGGEGYTFGSGTRLTVV.

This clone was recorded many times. CDR3 DNA (partial): TGTGCCAGCAGCTTAGCGGGGTTCGGGACAGGGAGAGTCAATGAG. Its protein product is CASSLAGFGTGRVNE. The CDR3, in full, reads CASSLAGFGTGRVNEQFF. V gene TRBV7-8 combines with J gene TRBJ2-1; TRBD1 matches 9 bases. The DNA ends 3 residues before the CDR3 does, and the rest of the CDR3 is filled in from the germline J gene. The CDR3 is made up of 18 amino acids. CDR1 SGHVS and CDR2 FQNEAQ come from the germline V gene. J was trimmed by 6 bases and V by 0 bases; bases with no gene match: 12.

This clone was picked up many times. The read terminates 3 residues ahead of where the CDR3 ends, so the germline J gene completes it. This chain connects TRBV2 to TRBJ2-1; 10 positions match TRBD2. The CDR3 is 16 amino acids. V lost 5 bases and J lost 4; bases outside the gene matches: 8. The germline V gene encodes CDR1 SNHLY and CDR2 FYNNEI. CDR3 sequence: CASSPSGLASYNEQFF. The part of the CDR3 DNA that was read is TGTGCCAGCAGTCCTTCGGGACTAGCGTCTTACAATGAG.

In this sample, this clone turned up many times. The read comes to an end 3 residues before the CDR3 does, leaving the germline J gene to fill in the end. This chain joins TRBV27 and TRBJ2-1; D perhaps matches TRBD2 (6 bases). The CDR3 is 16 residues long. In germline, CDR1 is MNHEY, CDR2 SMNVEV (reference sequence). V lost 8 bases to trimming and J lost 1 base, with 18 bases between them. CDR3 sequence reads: CASLPSGVWSYNEQFF. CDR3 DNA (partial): TGTGCCAGCCTCCCCTCGGGGGTATGGTCCTACAATGAG.

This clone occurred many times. The CDR3 is CSARGSGANVLTF. Partial CDR3 DNA: TGCAGTGCCAGGGGCTCTGGGGCCAACGTC. The chain has TRBV20-1 and TRBJ2-6; possibly TRBD1 for D (6 bases). The read ends 3 residues shy of where the CDR3 ends; the end is completed using the germline J gene. This CDR3 is 13 amino acids long. V was trimmed by 6 bases and J by 0 bases, leaving 6 bases between them. Germline lookup yields CDR1 DFQATT and CDR2 SNEGSKA (reference sequence).

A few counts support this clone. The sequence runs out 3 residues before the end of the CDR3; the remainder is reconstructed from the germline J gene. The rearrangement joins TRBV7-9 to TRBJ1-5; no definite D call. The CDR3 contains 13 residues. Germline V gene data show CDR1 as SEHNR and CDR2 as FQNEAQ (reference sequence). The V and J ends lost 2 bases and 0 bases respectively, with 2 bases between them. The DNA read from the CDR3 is TGTGCCAGCAGCTTACATAGCAATCAGCCC. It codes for CASSLHSNQP. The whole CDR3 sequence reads CASSLHSNQPQHF.

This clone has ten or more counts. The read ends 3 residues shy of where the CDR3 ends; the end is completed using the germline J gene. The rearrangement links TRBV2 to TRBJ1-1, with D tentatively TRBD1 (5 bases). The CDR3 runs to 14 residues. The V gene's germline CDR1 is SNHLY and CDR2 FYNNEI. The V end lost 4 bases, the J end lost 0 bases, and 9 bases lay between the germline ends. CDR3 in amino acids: CASSVSQVNTEAFF. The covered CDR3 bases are TGTGCCAGCAGTGTGTCACAGGTGAACACTGAA.

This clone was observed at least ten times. CDR3 amino acids: CSARPTAGVQETQYF. The CDR3 DNA, read in part, is TGCAGTGCTAGACCTACTGCGGGAGTCCAAGAGACC. The genes are TRBV20-1 and TRBJ2-5, with 7 bases lining up with TRBD2. The read ends 3 residues before the CDR3 terminus; that terminus is restored from the germline J gene. V shed 2 bases and J 1 base; nucleotides not matched to a gene: 7. Germline V gene lookup returns CDR1 DFQATT and CDR2 SNEGSKA (reference sequence). This CDR3 comprises 15 residues.

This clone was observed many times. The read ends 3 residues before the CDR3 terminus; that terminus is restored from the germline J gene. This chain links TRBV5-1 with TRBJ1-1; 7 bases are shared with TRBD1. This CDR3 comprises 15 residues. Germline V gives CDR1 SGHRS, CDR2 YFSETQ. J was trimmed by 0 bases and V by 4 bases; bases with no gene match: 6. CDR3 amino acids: CASSLAGQLNTEAFF. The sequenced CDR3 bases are TGCGCCAGCAGCCTAGCGGGACAGCTGAACACTGAA.

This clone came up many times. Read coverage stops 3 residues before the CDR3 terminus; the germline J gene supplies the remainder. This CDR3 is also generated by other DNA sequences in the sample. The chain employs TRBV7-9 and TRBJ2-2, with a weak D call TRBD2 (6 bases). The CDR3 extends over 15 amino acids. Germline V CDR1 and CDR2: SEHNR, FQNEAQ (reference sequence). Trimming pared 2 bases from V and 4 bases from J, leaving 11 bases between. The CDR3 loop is CASSLRTGGTGELFF. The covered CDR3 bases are TGTGCCAGCAGCTTAAGGACCGGGGGCACCGGGGAG.

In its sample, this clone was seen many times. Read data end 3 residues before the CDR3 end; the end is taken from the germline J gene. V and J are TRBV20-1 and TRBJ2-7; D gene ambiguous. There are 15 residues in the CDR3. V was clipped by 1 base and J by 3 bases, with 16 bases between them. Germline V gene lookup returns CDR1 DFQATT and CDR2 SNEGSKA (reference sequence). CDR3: CSARVPGGADYEQYF. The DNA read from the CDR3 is TGCAGTGCTAGAGTGCCGGGTGGCGCGGACTACGAG.

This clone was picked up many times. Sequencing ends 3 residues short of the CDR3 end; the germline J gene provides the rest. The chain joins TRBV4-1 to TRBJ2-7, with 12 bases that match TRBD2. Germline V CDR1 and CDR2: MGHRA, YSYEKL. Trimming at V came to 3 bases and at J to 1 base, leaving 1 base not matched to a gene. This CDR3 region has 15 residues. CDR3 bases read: TGCGCCAGCAGCCAGACTAGCGGGAGTTCCTACGAG. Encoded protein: CASSQTSGSSYE. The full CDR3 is CASSQTSGSSYEQYF.

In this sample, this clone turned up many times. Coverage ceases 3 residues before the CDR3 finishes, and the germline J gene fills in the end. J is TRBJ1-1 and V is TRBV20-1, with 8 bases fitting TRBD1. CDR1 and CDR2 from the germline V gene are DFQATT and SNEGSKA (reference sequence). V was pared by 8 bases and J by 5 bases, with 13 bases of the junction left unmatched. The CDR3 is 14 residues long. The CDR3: CSPFQTGVGTEAFF. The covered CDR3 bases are TGCAGTCCCTTCCAGACAGGGGTTGGGACTGAA.

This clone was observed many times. The CDR3 spells CASSSQLAASYNEQFF. The CDR3 bases that were read are TGTGCCAGCAGCTCCCAGCTAGCGGCATCATACAATGAG. The gene calls are TRBV5-4 and TRBJ2-1, with 7 bases lining up with TRBD2. The read halts 3 residues ahead of the CDR3 end, with the missing end drawn from the germline J gene. CDR3 length: 16 amino acids. Germline V gene lookup returns CDR1 SGHNT and CDR2 YYREEE (reference sequence). V trimming: 3 bases; J trimming: 4 bases; junction bases outside the gene matches: 10. Supplemented by reference TRBV5-4 and TRBJ2-1, the full variable domain reads ETGVTQSPTHLIKTRGQQVTLRCSSQSGHNTVSWYQQALGQGPQFIFQYYREEENGRGNFPPRFSGLQFPNYSSELNVNALELDDSALYLCASSSQLAASYNEQFFGPGTRLTVL.

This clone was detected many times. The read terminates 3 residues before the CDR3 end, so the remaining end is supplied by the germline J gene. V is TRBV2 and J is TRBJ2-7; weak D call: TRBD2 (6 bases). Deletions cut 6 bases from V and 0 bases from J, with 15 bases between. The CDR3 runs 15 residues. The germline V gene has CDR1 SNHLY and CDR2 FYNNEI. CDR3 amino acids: CASRDLALSSYEQYF. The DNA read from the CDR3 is TGTGCCAGCAGAGACCTAGCGCTCAGCTCCTACGAG. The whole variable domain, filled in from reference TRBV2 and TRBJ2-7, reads EPEVTQTPSHQVTQMGQEVILRCVPISNHLYFYWYRQILGQKVEFLVSFYNNEISEKSEIFDDQFSVERPDGSNFTLKIRSTKLEDSAMYFCASRDLALSSYEQYFGPGTRLTVT.

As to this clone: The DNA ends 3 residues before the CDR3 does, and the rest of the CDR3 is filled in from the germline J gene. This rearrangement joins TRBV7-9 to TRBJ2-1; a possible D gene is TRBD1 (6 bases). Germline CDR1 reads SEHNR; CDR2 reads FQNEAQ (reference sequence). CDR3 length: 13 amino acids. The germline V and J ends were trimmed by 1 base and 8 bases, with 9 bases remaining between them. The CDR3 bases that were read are TGTGCCAGCAGCTTAGTGTGGGGGCATGAG. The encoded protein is CASSLVWGHE. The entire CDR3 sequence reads CASSLVWGHEQFF.

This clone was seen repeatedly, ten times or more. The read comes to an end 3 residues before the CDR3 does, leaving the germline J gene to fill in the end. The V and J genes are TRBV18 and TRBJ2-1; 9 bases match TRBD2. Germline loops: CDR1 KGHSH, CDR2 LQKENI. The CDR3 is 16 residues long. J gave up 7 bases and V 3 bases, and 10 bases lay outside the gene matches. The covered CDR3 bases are TGTGCCAGCTCACCCAGGCGGCTAGCGGGACCAAATGAG. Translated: CASSPRRLAGPNE. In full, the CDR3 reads CASSPRRLAGPNEQFF.

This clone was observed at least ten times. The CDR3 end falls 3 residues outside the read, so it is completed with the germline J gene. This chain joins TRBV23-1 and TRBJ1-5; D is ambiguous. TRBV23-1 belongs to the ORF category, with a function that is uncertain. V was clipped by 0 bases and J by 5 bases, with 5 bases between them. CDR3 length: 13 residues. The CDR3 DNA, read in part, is TGCGCCAGCAGTCAATCGACTCATCAGCCC. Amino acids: CASSQSTHQP. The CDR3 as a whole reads CASSQSTHQPQHF.

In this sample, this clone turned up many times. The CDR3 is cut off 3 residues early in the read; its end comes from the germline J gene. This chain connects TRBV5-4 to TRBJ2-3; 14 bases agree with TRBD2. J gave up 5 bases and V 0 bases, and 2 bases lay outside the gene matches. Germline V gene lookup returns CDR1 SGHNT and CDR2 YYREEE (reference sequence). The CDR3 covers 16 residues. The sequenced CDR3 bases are TGTGCCAGCAGCTTGGAAGGACTAGCGGGAGGAGATACG. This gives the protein CASSLEGLAGGDT. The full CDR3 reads CASSLEGLAGGDTQYF.